This T cell receptor (beta chain) comes out of a study of shared clonotypes between healthy human individuals. For the study at large: There were three CD4 naive, three CD4 memory, two CD8 naive and one CD8 memory plates per donor.

After removal of 4 bases from V and 4 bases from J, the junction contained 3 bases not matched to a gene. Germline V gene lookup returns CDR1 SGHVS and CDR2 FQNEAQ. The CDR3 has 14 residues. Concerning this clone itself: The target antigen is unknown. This sample also contains other DNA sequences that code for the same CDR3.

The repertoire was sequenced with immunoSEQ multiplex PCR; TCRdb's copy has only in-frame clones and lacks some. There are 700,000 to 950,000 clones in the sample; 90% to 97% occur only once, and less than 0.25% lies in the top ten. Findings and caveats of the study: The expectation was that sequencing depth would affect clonotype sharing among donors.

Selected positively for CCR7 and CD45RO-negative, naive CD8 cells excluded terminally differentiated effector memory CD45RA+ cells. This chain uses TRBV7-8 with TRBJ1-3; TRBD1 matches at 8 bases. Sequencing was carried out using naive CD8+ T cells sorted from blood. This TCR derives from a man aged 25-45 years in good health. CDR3: CASSSRTGGNTIYF. CDR3 DNA: TGTGCCAGCAGCTCCAGGACAGGGGGAAACACCATATATTTT.